The clone carrying this T cell receptor (beta chain) occurred many times. Preparation of the TCRbeta library used unique molecular identifiers. MiXCR was run by TCRdb on the PCR reads, yielding one entry per CDR3 protein. Of about 190,000 distinct CDR3 sequences detected, around 10% appear once; the ten largest clones hold about 13%. The sample belongs to a study of T-cell reconstitution after alpha-beta-depleted transplantation in children. This CDR3 is 16 amino acids long. Losses at the gene ends were 0 bases for V and 3 bases for J; bases not matched to a gene: 9. In germline, CDR1 is SGHTS, CDR2 YDEGEE.

The chain carries TRBV5-8 and TRBJ2-7, with 7 bases that match TRBD2. Sequenced here: PBMCs, sampled before TCRalphabeta/CD19-depleted stem cell transplant. The TCR was taken from a boy younger than 10 with acute myeloid leukemia, due to receive a stem cell transplant. This CDR3 is CASSLDPTSSYYEQYF. As DNA, the CDR3 is TGTGCCAGCAGCTTGGACCCGACTAGCTCTTACTACGAGCAGTACTTC.